This paragraph covers one TCR beta chain sequence. Its antigen is undetermined. Cells designated naive CD8 were CD45RO-negative and were positively selected for CCR7, with terminally differentiated effector memory CD45RA+ cells excluded. The donors, healthy adults who were HIV-negative, had experienced no recent acute infections or vaccinations. Assay used: immunoSEQ multiplex PCR; TCRdb lists only in-frame clones, some missing. Of 1.5 million to 2.5 million clones in the sample, about 95% are singletons; the top ten hold 1% to 1.5%. Trimming took 3 bases from V and 5 from J, leaving 16 bases between them. This CDR3 region has 15 residues. Germline V gene sequence: CDR1 MNHEY, CDR2 SMNVEV (reference sequence). This sample stems from a study of shared clonotypes between healthy human individuals. Overall study results and limits: The genetic and exposure-history diversity represented was limited by few donors. Larger estimated richness was generally seen in naive subsets than in memory subsets.

This sequence was found in a man aged 18 to 30 in good health. The chain uses TRBV27 and TRBJ2-5; tentatively, D is TRBD2 (5 bases). Sequencing used naive CD8+ T cells sorted from blood. The CDR3 region is CASSLSGGSWETQYF. The CDR3 coding sequence is TGTGCCAGCAGTTTGTCTGGTGGGAGCTGGGAGACCCAGTACTTC.